This passage covers 30 T cell receptor beta chains from one sample sequenced in a study of Graves' ophthalmopathy and Graves' hyperthyroidism. The study amplified TCR beta CDR3 regions using RNA transcripts. Second-round multiplex PCR came after a first-round RT-PCR that employed HTBI primers. TCRdb reanalysed the multiplex PCR reads using MiXCR and keeps one entry per CDR3 protein. Of 240,000 or so distinct CDR3 sequences in the sample, around 50% were seen once. The sequencing sample was made of peripheral blood. These receptors were taken from an adult man with Graves' ophthalmopathy.

This clonotype was counted ten times or more. This chain uses TRBV29-1 with TRBJ1-2; tentative D call: TRBD1 (6 bases). The CDR3 has 11 residues. Per germline, CDR1 SQVTM and CDR2 ANQGSEA. With 8 bases removed from V and 10 bases from J, the gap between germline ends came to 17 bases. The CDR3 DNA is TGCAGCACGTACAGGGATATGGACTACACCTTC. It translates to CSTYRDMDYTF.

This rearrangement joins TRBV7-6 to TRBJ1-2; D is perhaps TRBD1 (5 bases). V lost 6 bases, J lost 2 bases, and 13 bases lay in between. The CDR3 has 14 residues. Per the germline V gene, CDR1 is SGHVS and CDR2 is FNYEAQ. The CDR3 DNA reads TGTGCCAGCAGGGGGGGGAGGGAGAACTATGGCTACACCTTC. Protein: CASRGGRENYGYTF.

This clonotype has at least ten counts. The V and J genes are TRBV24-1 and TRBJ1-5, with TRBD1 as a possible D gene (6 bases). The CDR3 runs to 14 residues. Per the germline V gene, CDR1 is KGHDR and CDR2 is SFDVKD. Trimming pared 3 bases from V and 7 bases from J, leaving 12 bases between. CDR3 region: CATSDRGGRQPQHF. CDR3 coding DNA: TGTGCCACCAGTGATCGAGGGGGTCGGCAGCCCCAGCATTTT.

This chain joins TRBV9 and TRBJ1-6; 8 bases map to TRBD1. After removal of 2 bases from V and 13 bases from J, the junction contained 8 bases not matched to a gene. Germline CDR1 reads SGDLS; CDR2 reads YYNGEE. CDR3 length equals 14 residues. The CDR3: CASSVGDRSNPLHF. CDR3 sequence (DNA): TGTGCCAGCAGCGTCGGGGACAGGTCTAACCCCCTCCACTTT.

This clonotype was counted only a few times. Compared with germline, one end of the junction differs, possibly owing to a read error. The genes are TRBV15 and TRBJ1-2; D is perhaps TRBD1 (6 bases). The CDR3 runs 14 residues. The germline V gene encodes CDR1 LNHNV and CDR2 YYDKDF (reference sequence). The CDR3 DNA is TGTGCCACCAGCGGAGAGGGGGGGGAGGATGGCTACACCTTC. Protein: CATSGEGGEDGYTF. Together with reference TRBV15 and TRBJ1-2, the CDR3 gives the full variable domain: DAMVIQNPRYQVTQFGKPVTLSCSQTLNHNVMYWYQQKSSQAPKLLFHYYDKDFNNEADTPDNFQSRRPNTSFCFLDIRSPGLGDTAMYLCATSGEGGEDGYTFGSGTRLTVV.

This clonotype was seen a handful of times. The chain recombines TRBV9 with TRBJ2-5, with 12 bases lining up with TRBD2. There are 16 residues in the CDR3. Trimming took 3 bases from V and 1 from J; bases not matched to a gene: 4. The germline V gene encodes CDR1 SGDLS and CDR2 YYNGEE. CDR3 coding DNA: TGTGCCAGCAGCGGTACTAGCGGGAGGCCCCAAGAGACCCAGTACTTC. It codes for CASSGTSGRPQETQYF.

The chain combines TRBV20-1 with TRBJ1-1; D unclear. The V end was cut by 1 base, the J end by 11 bases, with 14 bases between. The CDR3 has 12 amino acids. Germline V gives CDR1 DFQATT, CDR2 SNEGSKA (reference sequence). Here the CDR3 DNA reads TGCAGTGCTAGAGTAGGAGGAGAAGGGGCTTTCTTT. This gives the protein CSARVGGEGAFF.

The J gene is TRBJ2-7, the V gene TRBV3-1; D may be TRBD1 (6 bases). Germline V lookup: CDR1 LGHDT, CDR2 YNNKEL (reference sequence). Deletions cut 6 bases from V and 5 bases from J, with 14 bases between. This CDR3 region has 13 residues. CDR3 DNA: TGTGCCAGCAGTGACAGGCACAATGACGAGCAGTACTTC. Its translation: CASSDRHNDEQYF.

This clonotype was observed at least ten times. V is TRBV7-6 and J is TRBJ1-1; TRBD1 is a possible D gene (5 bases). The CDR3 is made up of 12 amino acids. Germline CDR1 and CDR2: SGHVS and FNYEAQ. Between the trimmed V and J ends, which lost 11 bases and 0 bases, there was a span of 10 bases. CDR3 loop: CAVGGMNTEAFF. The CDR3 DNA follows: TGTGCCGTCGGGGGGATGAACACTGAAGCTTTCTTT.

V usage is TRBV10-2 and J usage is TRBJ2-7, with TRBD2 identical over 9 bases. The J segment lost 5 bases and the V segment lost 5 bases, leaving 4 bases of the junction unmatched. The CDR3 is 13 amino acids. Looked up from germline, CDR1 is WSHSY and CDR2 is SAAADI. The chain's CDR3 is CASSTSGSDEQYF. The CDR3 bases are TGCGCCAGCAGTACTAGCGGGTCCGACGAGCAGTACTTC.

This clonotype was seen once. The chain links TRBV11-2 to TRBJ2-7; a possible D gene is TRBD1 (5 bases). The germline CDR1 and CDR2 sequences are SGHAT and FQNNGV. The CDR3 is made up of 16 amino acids. V was shortened by 5 bases and J by 2 bases, with 19 bases between the two germline ends. The CDR3 DNA reads TGTGCCAGCAGCCTCTGGGGCGGCCGTAATCCCTACGAGCAGTACTTC. It encodes CASSLWGGRNPYEQYF.

The sample holds a few counts of this clonotype. This rearrangement joins TRBV20-1 to TRBJ2-2; D uncertain. Germline CDR1 is DFQATT and CDR2 is SNEGSKA (reference sequence). V gave up 6 bases and J gave up 0 bases, with 11 bases separating them. CDR3 length: 14 residues. The CDR3 region is CSASSSTNTGELFF. CDR3 DNA: TGCAGTGCCAGCTCCAGTACGAACACCGGGGAGCTGTTTTTT.

Concerning this clonotype itself: One junction end disagrees with the germline gene, perhaps due to a read error. The chain couples TRBV4-1 to TRBJ2-7; 8 bases match TRBD2. The CDR3 has 12 residues. The germline V gene encodes CDR1 MGHRA and CDR2 YSYEKL. CDR3: CASSQDAGGVYF. CDR3 nucleotides: TGTGCCAGCAGCCAAGATGCGGGGGGAGTGTACTTC.

This clonotype was picked up a small number of times. This sequence joins TRBV20-1 and TRBJ1-4, with 7 bases identical to TRBD1. After removal of 0 bases from V and 8 bases from J, the junction contained 6 bases not matched to a gene. CDR3 length: 14 residues. CDR1 DFQATT and CDR2 SNEGSKA come from the germline V gene (reference sequence). In DNA form, the CDR3 reads TGCAGTGCTAGAGATACAGGGGTGGGGGAAAAACTGTTTTTT. Translated, it gives CSARDTGVGEKLFF.

The chain links TRBV2 to TRBJ1-5; D remains ambiguous. The ends were cut back, 3 bases at V and 0 bases at J, with 12 bases in the middle. The CDR3 totals 16 residues. CDR1 is SNHLY and CDR2 is FYNNEI in the germline V gene. The CDR3 loop reads CASSDGTTYSNQPQHF. The DNA for the CDR3 is TGTGCCAGCAGTGATGGAACCACTTATAGCAATCAGCCCCAGCATTTT.

A note on this clonotype: One junction end does not reproduce the germline sequence, and a read error may be involved. This sequence joins TRBV5-8 and TRBJ1-1, with 8 bases lining up with TRBD1. Germline CDR1 reads SGHTS; CDR2 reads YDEGEE. This CDR3 contains 15 residues. CDR3 protein: CASKTDRGGNTEAFF. CDR3 in DNA: TGTGCCAGCAAGACCGACAGGGGAGGGAACACCGAAGCTTTCTTT.

The table lists this clonotype with a count of one. The rearrangement uses TRBV9 and TRBJ2-7, with a weak D call TRBD2 (5 bases). In germline, CDR1 is SGDLS, CDR2 YYNGEE. CDR3 length equals 13 residues. The V gene lost 4 bases and the J gene lost 7 bases, with 15 bases spanning the gap. This chain's CDR3 is CASSQEPGNEQYF. The CDR3 DNA is TGTGCCAGCAGCCAAGAACCCGGGAATGAGCAGTACTTC.

This clonotype was detected only a few times. This chain connects TRBV15 to TRBJ2-7; TRBD2 aligns across 10 bases. Germline trimming cut 2 bases from V and 2 bases from J; bases unmatched to any gene: 3. CDR1 and CDR2 (germline): LNHNV, YYDKDF (reference sequence). The CDR3 length is 15 residues. CDR3 sequence (DNA): TGTGCCACCAGCAGACCGAGCGGGAGGGCCTACGAGCAGTACTTC. Residues: CATSRPSGRAYEQYF.

V usage is TRBV10-3 and J usage is TRBJ1-4, with 9 nucleotides matching TRBD1. The CDR3 covers 13 residues. V dropped 10 bases and J dropped 8; count of bases not matched to a gene: 8. Germline CDR1 ENHRY, CDR2 SYGVKD. The CDR3 loop reads CASRDRVQEKLFF. The CDR3 region has the DNA TGTGCCAGTAGGGACAGGGTGCAAGAAAAACTGTTTTTT.

The genes are TRBV15 and TRBJ2-7; D is unclear. The CDR3 contains 12 residues. Trimming shortened V by 0 bases and J by 6 bases, and 6 bases separated the two germline ends. Per germline, CDR1 LNHNV and CDR2 YYDKDF (reference sequence). CDR3 sequence reads: CATSRDAAEQYF. CDR3 sequence (DNA): TGTGCCACCAGCAGAGATGCAGCCGAGCAGTACTTC.

This clonotype was detected once. CDR3 nucleotide sequence: TGTGCCAGCAGCTTGGTTAGCTCCGGGGAGCTGTTTTTT. Its protein product is CASSLVSSGELFF. The chain joins TRBV9 to TRBJ2-2; no clear D. The CDR3 is made up of 13 amino acids. Trimming pared 4 bases from V and 6 bases from J, leaving 10 bases between. The V gene's germline CDR1 is SGDLS and CDR2 YYNGEE.

This clonotype was seen more than once but under ten times. The chain uses TRBV19 and TRBJ2-7; 14 bases fit TRBD2. The CDR3 length is 14 residues. CDR1 and CDR2 from the germline V gene are LNHDA and SQIVND (reference sequence). J was trimmed by 1 base and V by 9 bases; bases with no gene match: 2. As DNA, the CDR3 is TGTGCCAGCGGGACTAGCGGGAGTTCCTACGAGCAGTACTTC. Protein: CASGTSGSSYEQYF.

This clonotype has only a few counts. CDR3 bases: TGTGCCAGCAGTTACGATGGACTAGCGGGAGGGCGGGAGCAGTACTTC. Protein: CASSYDGLAGGREQYF. This rearrangement joins TRBV6-6 to TRBJ2-7; TRBD2 matches 15 bases. The CDR3 contains 16 residues. The germline V gene has CDR1 MNHNY and CDR2 SVGAGI (reference sequence). The J segment lost 7 bases and the V segment lost 2 bases, leaving 6 bases of the junction unmatched.

V usage is TRBV20-1 and J usage is TRBJ2-7; D uncertain. V was trimmed by 0 bases and J by 1 base, leaving 7 bases between them. Germline lookup yields CDR1 DFQATT and CDR2 SNEGSKA (reference sequence). The CDR3 is made up of 13 amino acids. CDR3 loop: CSARDIQSYEQYF. The CDR3 DNA sequence: TGCAGTGCTAGAGATATCCAATCCTACGAGCAGTACTTC.

This clonotype was seen ten or more times. The V call is TRBV29-1, the J call TRBJ2-5, with a tentative D call TRBD2 (5 bases). The CDR3 spans 12 residues. V lost 2 bases and J 5 bases, leaving 9 bases between the germline ends. Germline assignment: CDR1 SQVTM and CDR2 ANQGSEA. DNA of the CDR3: TGCAGCGTTGAATCGGGGTTCGAGACCCAGTACTTC. Amino acid sequence: CSVESGFETQYF.

The rearrangement links TRBV2 to TRBJ1-5, with a tentative D call TRBD1 (5 bases). The length of the CDR3 is 14 residues. The V gene's germline CDR1 is SNHLY and CDR2 FYNNEI. V lost 4 bases, J lost 6 bases, and 13 bases lay in between. The CDR3 DNA follows: TGTGCCAGCAGTGCGGGGGATCGAGGTCAGCCCCAGCATTTT. This codes for CASSAGDRGQPQHF.

V usage is TRBV7-9 and J usage is TRBJ1-5, with 11 positions matching TRBD1. J lost 4 bases, V lost 5 bases, and 7 bases had no gene match. The CDR3 is made up of 16 amino acids. From germline, CDR1 is SEHNR and CDR2 FQNEAQ (reference sequence). In DNA, the CDR3 is TGTGCCAGCAGCCCCCCGGGGACAGGGGGAAATCAGCCCCAGCATTTT. Encoded protein: CASSPPGTGGNQPQHF.

The V gene is TRBV4-1, the J gene TRBJ1-2; D not certain. Germline CDR1 reads MGHRA; CDR2 reads YSYEKL. The CDR3 has 15 residues. Deletions cut 0 bases from V and 0 bases from J, with 8 bases between. The DNA for the CDR3 is TGCGCCAGCAGCCAAGATGACGACCCTAACTATGGCTACACCTTC. Encoded protein: CASSQDDDPNYGYTF.

The chain uses TRBV5-8 and TRBJ2-5; 10 nucleotides agree with TRBD2. Losses at the gene ends were 5 bases for V and 5 bases for J; bases not matched to a gene: 9. Germline lookup yields CDR1 SGHTS and CDR2 YDEGEE. The CDR3 spans 15 residues. The chain's CDR3 is CASSRLAGDWETQYF. DNA for the CDR3: TGTGCCAGCAGTCGGCTAGCGGGAGACTGGGAGACCCAGTACTTC.

The chain combines TRBV20-1 with TRBJ1-5; unclear D gene. The CDR3 sequence is 14 residues long. The V gene's germline CDR1 is DFQATT and CDR2 SNEGSKA (reference sequence). Deletions cut 3 bases from V and 0 bases from J, with 9 bases between. CDR3 amino acids: CSARSGHSNQPQHF. The DNA of the CDR3 is TGCAGTGCTAGGTCAGGCCATAGCAATCAGCCCCAGCATTTT.